This T cell receptor (beta chain) came from a study of cytomegalovirus exposure and HLA in healthy donors. Overall study findings and caveats: Serostatus for CMV was the only available immune exposure information.

PCR involved 60 Vbeta and 13 Jbeta primers. Sequencing was performed with immunoSEQ multiplex PCR; in TCRdb, only in-frame clones are kept and a portion is missing. The ten top clones account for around 2.7%, within a sample of about 130,000 clones. Notes on this clone: Its antigen is unidentified. Additional DNA sequences in this sample encode the identical CDR3.

Germline values: CDR1 MDHEN, CDR2 SYDVKM. This CDR3 has 14 residues. With 3 bases removed from V and 3 bases from J, the gap between germline ends came to 9 bases. The clonotype comes from a man aged 30 to 45 in good health and CMV-seronegative. This chain joins TRBV28 and TRBJ1-5; D perhaps matches TRBD1 (6 bases). Material for sequencing was PBMCs. In nucleotides, the CDR3 is TGTGCCAGCAGTTTGGCAGGGGACAATCAGCCCCAGCATTTT. As protein: CASSLAGDNQPQHF.